The 17 T cell receptor beta chains given below trace back to one sample, sequenced in a study of PD-1 blockade in classical Hodgkin lymphoma. All patients relapsed after autologous stem cell transplantation, and brentuximab vedotin exposure varied. Here immunoSEQ multiplex PCR was the method, and the copy in TCRdb shows in-frame clones only, minus some. The sample has about 850 clones; approximately 76% are singletons. The source material was peripheral blood mononuclear cells (PBMCs), sampled at baseline. The receptors originated from a human donor with classical Hodgkin lymphoma.

The rearrangement links TRBV28 to TRBJ1-5; D gene uncertain. The CDR3 is 13 amino acids. V shed 3 bases and J shed 0 bases, with 3 bases lying between them. Germline-derived CDR1 and CDR2 are MDHEN and SYDVKM. The CDR3 is CASSFVSNQPQHF. The CDR3 nucleotides are TGTGCCAGCAGTTTTGTTAGCAATCAGCCCCAGCATTTT.

The V call is TRBV28, the J call TRBJ2-7; TRBD2 might be the D (5 bases). V was pared by 3 bases and J by 0 bases, with 9 bases between. In germline, CDR1 is MDHEN, CDR2 SYDVKM. CDR3 length equals 14 residues. The CDR3 reads CASSLQRTSYEQYF. Written as DNA, the CDR3 is TGTGCCAGCAGTTTGCAGCGGACCTCCTACGAGCAGTACTTC.

The genes are TRBV5-5 and TRBJ2-4, with D perhaps TRBD1 (5 bases). V dropped 3 bases and J dropped 9 bases, with 7 bases sitting between them. The CDR3 is made up of 11 amino acids. Germline CDR1 is SGHKS and CDR2 is YYEKEE (reference sequence). This chain's CDR3 is CASSSQGIQYF. CDR3 bases: TGTGCCAGCAGCTCCCAGGGCATTCAGTACTTC.

This clone was recorded a few times. The chain links TRBV5-1 to TRBJ1-4, with D hard to call. V lost 0 bases and J lost 2, with 8 bases in between. The CDR3 has 15 amino acids. The germline V gene encodes CDR1 SGHRS and CDR2 YFSETQ. CDR3 residues: CASSLGSRTNEKLFF. The DNA for the CDR3 is TGCGCCAGCAGCTTGGGTAGTCGGACTAATGAAAAACTGTTTTTT.

The chain carries TRBV6-1 and TRBJ1-1; 8 nucleotides line up with TRBD1. This CDR3 has 13 residues. The junction had 6 bases not matched to a gene; V was cut back by 1 base and J by 11 bases. Germline lookup yields CDR1 MNHNS and CDR2 SASEGT. The CDR3 here is CASSEDVQGVAFF. DNA for the CDR3: TGTGCCAGCAGTGAAGATGTACAGGGGGTGGCTTTCTTT.

The chain carries TRBV15 and TRBJ1-5, with D possibly being TRBD1 (6 bases). This CDR3 spans 15 amino acids. The V and J ends lost 3 bases and 2 bases respectively, with 11 bases between them. CDR1 is LNHNV, CDR2 YYDKDF, per germline (reference sequence). The DNA of the CDR3 is TGTGCCACCAGCAGTAGGAGGACAGGCAATCAGCCCCAGCATTTT. It encodes CATSSRRTGNQPQHF.

The chain joins TRBV6-5 to TRBJ1-1; D is possibly TRBD1 (6 bases). V was shortened by 0 bases and J by 0 bases, with 11 bases between the two germline ends. Germline V gene sequence: CDR1 MNHEY, CDR2 SVGAGI. The CDR3 has 16 residues. CDR3 residues: CASSYSGGGVNTEAFF. The CDR3 DNA is TGTGCCAGCAGTTACTCGGGAGGGGGGGTGAACACTGAAGCTTTCTTT.

The CDR3 sequence: CASSFGDRANTEAFF. The CDR3 DNA is TGTGCCAGCAGTTTTGGCGACAGGGCGAACACTGAAGCTTTCTTT. This rearrangement joins TRBV28 to TRBJ1-1, with TRBD1 identical over 7 bases. Germline V lookup: CDR1 MDHEN, CDR2 SYDVKM. V lost 3 bases, J lost 1 base, and 5 bases stayed unmatched. The CDR3 runs 15 residues.

This clone was seen only a few times. The identical CDR3 is also encoded by other nucleotide sequences in the sample. V and J are TRBV29-1 and TRBJ2-1; no clear D. Germline CDR1 is SQVTM and CDR2 is ANQGSEA. Trimming removed 3 bases at V and 8 bases at J, with 5 bases between. The CDR3 is made up of 10 amino acids. The CDR3 sequence is CSVERYEQFF. Written as DNA, the CDR3 is TGCAGCGTTGAGAGATATGAGCAGTTCTTC.

The J gene is TRBJ2-7, the V gene TRBV6-1, with D possibly called TRBD1 or TRBD2 (6 bases each). V was shortened by 4 bases and J by 1 base, with 14 bases between the two germline ends. Germline assignment: CDR1 MNHNS and CDR2 SASEGT. CDR3 length equals 15 residues. The CDR3 loop is CASSVGGRLSYEQYF. CDR3 nucleotide sequence: TGTGCCAGCAGTGTAGGGGGGCGATTATCCTACGAGCAGTACTTC.

This clone was found a few times. The chain uses TRBV28 and TRBJ1-1; the match to TRBD1 covers 12 bases. J was trimmed by 4 bases and V by 3 bases; bases with no gene match: 12. Germline CDR1 and CDR2: MDHEN and SYDVKM. The CDR3 covers 18 residues. The CDR3 DNA reads as TGTGCCAGCAGTTTCTACAGGGACAGGGGGCGAGACGGCACTGAAGCTTTCTTT. Protein: CASSFYRDRGRDGTEAFF.

This sequence joins TRBV4-2 and TRBJ2-5, with 11 bases matching TRBD2. Germline-derived CDR1 and CDR2 are LGHNA and YNFKEQ. Trimming cost V 1 base and J 3 bases; bases outside gene matches: 7. The CDR3 runs to 17 residues. The CDR3 DNA reads TGTGCCAGCAGCCAAGGCGCTAGCGGGAGGAGGGAAGAGACCCAGTACTTC. It yields the protein CASSQGASGRREETQYF.

This chain links TRBV19 with TRBJ1-1; possibly TRBD1 for D (6 bases). CDR3 length equals 14 residues. Trimming stripped 7 bases from V and 3 bases from J, with 15 bases between. In germline, CDR1 is LNHDA, CDR2 SQIVND (reference sequence). The CDR3: CASKNRVWDTEAFF. The CDR3 region has the DNA TGTGCCAGTAAAAACAGGGTCTGGGACACTGAAGCTTTCTTT.

The genes are TRBV6-5 and TRBJ2-7; perhaps TRBD2 as D (6 bases). Germline CDR1 and CDR2: MNHEY and SVGAGI. V was shortened by 8 bases and J by 3 bases, with 14 bases between the two germline ends. CDR3 size: 13 residues. Here the CDR3 reads CASGGQGRYEQYF. The CDR3 DNA is TGTGCCAGCGGAGGGCAAGGACGCTACGAGCAGTACTTC.

This clone is a singleton in its sample. This chain connects TRBV7-3 to TRBJ2-3; 7 positions match TRBD1. The CDR3 has 12 residues. V was clipped by 5 bases and J by 6 bases; unmatched bases: 2. Germline loops: CDR1 SGHTA, CDR2 FQGTGA. The CDR3 sequence is CASSKQGDTQYF. The DNA for the CDR3 is TGTGCCAGCAGCAAACAGGGGGATACGCAGTATTTT.

This chain uses TRBV28 with TRBJ1-5; D is perhaps TRBD1 (6 bases). CDR3 length equals 15 residues. V dropped 7 bases and J dropped 0 bases, with 13 bases sitting between them. Germline assignment: CDR1 MDHEN and CDR2 SYDVKM. For the CDR3, the DNA is TGTGCCAGCAAGGGGGGGGTCTATAGCAATCAGCCCCAGCATTTT. Translating gives CASKGGVYSNQPQHF. Full variable domain (outside the CDR3, taken from reference TRBV28 and TRBJ1-5): DVKVTQSSRYLVKRTGEKVFLECVQDMDHENMFWYRQDPGLGLRLIYFSYDVKMKEKGDIPEGYSVSREKKERFSLILESASTNQTSMYLCASKGGVYSNQPQHFGDGTRLSIL.

This clone has just one count. The genes are TRBV6-4 and TRBJ2-3, with D tentatively TRBD2 (5 bases). This CDR3 is 13 amino acids long. The germline gives CDR1 MRHNA, CDR2 SNTAGT. Trimming took off 3 bases at V and 6 bases at J, with 10 bases between the two ends. The CDR3 DNA reads TGTGCCAGCAGTGAAGGAGGAACGGATACGCAGTATTTT. Amino acids: CASSEGGTDTQYF.